This T cell receptor (beta chain) was captured by sequencing in a study of CD8 T cells in Susac syndrome. Study-wide background: At the time of blood draw, patients with Susac syndrome were therapy-naive, receiving corticosteroids, or receiving intravenous immunoglobulin alone.

Germline V lookup: CDR1 GTSNPN, CDR2 SVGIG (reference sequence). The CDR3 totals 13 residues. Trimming stripped 2 bases from V and 1 base from J, with 6 bases between. The RNA input was roughly 0.45 to 1 ug, and it was reverse transcribed with random hexamers. Amplification of TCR beta CDR3 was carried out by immunoSEQ multiplex PCR, which covered 54 Vbeta and 13 Jbeta segments. Via MiXCR, TCRdb re-called the immunoSEQ multiplex PCR reads, giving one row per CDR3 protein. The sample lists some 160,000 distinct CDR3 sequences; approximately 94% were seen once. Patients with Susac syndrome fulfilled recently defined diagnostic criteria for definite or probable disease. Negative magnetic isolation gave CD8+ and CD4+ cells; FACS enriched CD8+ TEMRA.

Sequencing input: CD4+ T cells from PBMCs. The chain combines TRBV30 with TRBJ2-1, with no clear D. This receptor was obtained from a human donor with Susac syndrome. The CDR3 coding sequence is TGTGCCTGGAGTCAGCGATCCTACAATGAGCAGTTCTTC. It yields the protein CAWSQRSYNEQFF. The whole variable domain, filled in from reference TRBV30 and TRBJ2-1, reads SQTIHQWPATLVQPVGSPLSLECTVEGTSNPNLYWYRQAAGRGLQLLFYSVGIGQISSEVPQNLSASRPQDRQFILSSKKLLLSDSGFYLCAWSQRSYNEQFFGPGTRLTVL.